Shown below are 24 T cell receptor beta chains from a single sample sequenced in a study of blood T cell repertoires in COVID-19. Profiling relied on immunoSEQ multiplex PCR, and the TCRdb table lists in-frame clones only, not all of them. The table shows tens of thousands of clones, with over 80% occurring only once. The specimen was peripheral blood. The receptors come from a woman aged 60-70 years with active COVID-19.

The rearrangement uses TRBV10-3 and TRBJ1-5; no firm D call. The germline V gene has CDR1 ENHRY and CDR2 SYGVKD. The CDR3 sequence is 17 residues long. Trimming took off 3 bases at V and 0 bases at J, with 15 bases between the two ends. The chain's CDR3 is CAISEREEYYSNQPQHF. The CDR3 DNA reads TGTGCCATCAGTGAAAGAGAAGAATATTATAGCAATCAGCCCCAGCATTTT.

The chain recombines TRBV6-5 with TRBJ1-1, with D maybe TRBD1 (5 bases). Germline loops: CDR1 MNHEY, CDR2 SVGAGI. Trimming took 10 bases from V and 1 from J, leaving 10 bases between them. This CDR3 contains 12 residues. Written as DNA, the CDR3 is TGTGCCACAGACAGACAGAACACTGAAGCTTTCTTT. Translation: CATDRQNTEAFF.

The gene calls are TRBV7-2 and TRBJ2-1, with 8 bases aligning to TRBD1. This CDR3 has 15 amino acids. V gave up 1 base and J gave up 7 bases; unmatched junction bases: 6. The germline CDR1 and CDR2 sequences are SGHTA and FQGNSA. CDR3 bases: TGTGCCAGCAGCTTAGTCCCAGGGGGCTGGAATGAGCAGTTCTTC. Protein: CASSLVPGGWNEQFF. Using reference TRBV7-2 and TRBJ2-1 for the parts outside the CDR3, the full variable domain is GAGVSQSPSNKVTEKGKDVELRCDPISGHTALYWYRQSLGQGLEFLIYFQGNSAPDKSGLPSDRFSAERTGGSVSTLTIQRTQQEDSAVYLCASSLVPGGWNEQFFGPGTRLTVL.

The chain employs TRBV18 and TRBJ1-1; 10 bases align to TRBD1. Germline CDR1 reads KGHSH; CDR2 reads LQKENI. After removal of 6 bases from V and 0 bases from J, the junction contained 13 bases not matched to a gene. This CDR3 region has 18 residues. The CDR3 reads CASSRLGQGTSMNTEAFF. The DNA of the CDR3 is TGTGCCAGCTCTAGGCTGGGACAGGGGACCTCGATGAACACTGAAGCTTTCTTT.

CDR3 coding DNA: TGTGCCAGTAGTATAGGCAACAGGATTACTGAGCAGTTCTTC. The encoded protein is CASSIGNRITEQFF. The V gene is TRBV19, the J gene TRBJ2-1, with D perhaps matching TRBD1 (5 bases). V was shortened by 1 base and J by 9 bases, with 13 bases between the two germline ends. Germline CDR1 LNHDA, CDR2 SQIVND (reference sequence). The CDR3 has 14 amino acids.

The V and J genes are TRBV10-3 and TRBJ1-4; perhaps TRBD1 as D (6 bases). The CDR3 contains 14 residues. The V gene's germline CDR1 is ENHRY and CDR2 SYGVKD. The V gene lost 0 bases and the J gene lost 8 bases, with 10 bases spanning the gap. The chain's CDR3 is CAISESNREEKLFF. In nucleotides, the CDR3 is TGTGCCATCAGTGAGTCGAACAGGGAGGAAAAACTGTTTTTT.

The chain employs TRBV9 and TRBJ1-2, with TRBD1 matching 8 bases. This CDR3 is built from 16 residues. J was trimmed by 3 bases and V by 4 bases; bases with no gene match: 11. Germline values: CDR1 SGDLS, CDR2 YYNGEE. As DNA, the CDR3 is TGTGCCAGCAGCTCCGGAGGACAGGGATCGGACTATGGCTACACCTTC. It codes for CASSSGGQGSDYGYTF.

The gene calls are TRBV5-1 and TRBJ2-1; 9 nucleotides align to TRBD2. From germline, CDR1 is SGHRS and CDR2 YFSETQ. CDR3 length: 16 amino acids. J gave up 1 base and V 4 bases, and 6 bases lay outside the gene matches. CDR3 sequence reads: CASSPLAGASYNEQFF. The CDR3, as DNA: TGCGCCAGCAGCCCCTTAGCGGGAGCGTCCTACAATGAGCAGTTCTTC.

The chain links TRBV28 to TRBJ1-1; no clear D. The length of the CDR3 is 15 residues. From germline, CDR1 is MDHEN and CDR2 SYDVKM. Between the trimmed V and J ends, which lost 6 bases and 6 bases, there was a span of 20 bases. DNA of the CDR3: TGTGCCAGCAGCCCCGGCGTCCGGGGAGGACCTGAAGCTTTCTTT. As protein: CASSPGVRGGPEAFF.

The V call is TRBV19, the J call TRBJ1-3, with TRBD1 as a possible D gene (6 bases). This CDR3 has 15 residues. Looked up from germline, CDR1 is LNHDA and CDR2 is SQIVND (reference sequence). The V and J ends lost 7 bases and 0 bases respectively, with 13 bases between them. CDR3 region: CASNNRDNSGNTIYF. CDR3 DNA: TGTGCCAGTAATAACCGGGACAACTCTGGAAACACCATATATTTT.

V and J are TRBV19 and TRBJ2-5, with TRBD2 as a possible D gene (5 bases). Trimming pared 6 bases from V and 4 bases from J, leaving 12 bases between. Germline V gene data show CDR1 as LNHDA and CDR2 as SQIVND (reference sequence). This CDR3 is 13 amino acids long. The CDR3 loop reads CASRAAFPETQYF. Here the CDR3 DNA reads TGTGCCAGTAGAGCGGCCTTTCCAGAGACCCAGTACTTC. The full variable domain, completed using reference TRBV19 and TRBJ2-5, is DGGITQSPKYLFRKEGQNVTLSCEQNLNHDAMYWYRQDPGQGLRLIYYSQIVNDFQKGDIAEGYSVSREKKESFPLTVTSAQKNPTAFYLCASRAAFPETQYFGPGTRLLVL.

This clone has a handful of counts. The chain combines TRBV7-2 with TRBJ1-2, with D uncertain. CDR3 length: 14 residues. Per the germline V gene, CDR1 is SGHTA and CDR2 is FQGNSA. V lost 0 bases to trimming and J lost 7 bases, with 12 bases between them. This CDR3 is CASSLAVPGGGYTF. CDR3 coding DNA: TGTGCCAGCAGCTTAGCAGTCCCGGGAGGTGGCTACACCTTC.

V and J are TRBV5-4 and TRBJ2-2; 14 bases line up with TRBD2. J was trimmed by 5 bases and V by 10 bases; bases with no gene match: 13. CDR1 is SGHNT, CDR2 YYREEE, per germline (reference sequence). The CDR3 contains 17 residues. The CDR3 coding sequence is TGTGCCGGGGGTACGGGACTAGCGGGAGTGGGTACCGGGGAGCTGTTTTTT. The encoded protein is CAGGTGLAGVGTGELFF.

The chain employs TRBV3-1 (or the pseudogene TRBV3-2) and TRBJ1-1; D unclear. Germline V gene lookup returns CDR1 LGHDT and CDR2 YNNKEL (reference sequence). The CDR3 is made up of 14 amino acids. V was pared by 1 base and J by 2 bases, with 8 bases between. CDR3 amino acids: CASSQATINTEAFF. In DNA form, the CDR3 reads TGTGCCAGCAGCCAAGCCACTATTAACACTGAAGCTTTCTTT.

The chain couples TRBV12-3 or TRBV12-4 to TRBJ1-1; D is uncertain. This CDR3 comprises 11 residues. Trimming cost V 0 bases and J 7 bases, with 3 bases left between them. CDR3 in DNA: TGTGCCAGCAGTTTAGCCATTGAAGCTTTCTTT. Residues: CASSLAIEAFF.

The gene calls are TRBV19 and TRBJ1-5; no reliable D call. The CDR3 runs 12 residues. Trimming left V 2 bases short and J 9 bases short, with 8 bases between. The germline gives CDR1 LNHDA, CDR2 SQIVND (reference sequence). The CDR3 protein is CASSIREGPQHF. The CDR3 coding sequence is TGTGCCAGTAGTATACGAGAGGGGCCCCAGCATTTT.

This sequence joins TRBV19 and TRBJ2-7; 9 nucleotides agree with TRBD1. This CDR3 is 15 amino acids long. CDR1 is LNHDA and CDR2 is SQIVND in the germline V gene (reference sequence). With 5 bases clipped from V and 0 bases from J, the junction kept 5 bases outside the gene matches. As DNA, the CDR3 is TGTGCCAGTAGTTCTTGGACAGGGGCCTCCTACGAGCAGTACTTC. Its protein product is CASSSWTGASYEQYF.

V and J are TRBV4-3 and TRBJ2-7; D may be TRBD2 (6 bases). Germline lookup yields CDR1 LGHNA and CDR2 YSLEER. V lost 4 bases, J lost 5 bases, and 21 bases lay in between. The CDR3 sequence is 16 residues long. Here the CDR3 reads CASSPSQGLTGDEQYF. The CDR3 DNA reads TGCGCCAGCAGCCCTTCTCAGGGTCTGACGGGGGACGAGCAGTACTTC.

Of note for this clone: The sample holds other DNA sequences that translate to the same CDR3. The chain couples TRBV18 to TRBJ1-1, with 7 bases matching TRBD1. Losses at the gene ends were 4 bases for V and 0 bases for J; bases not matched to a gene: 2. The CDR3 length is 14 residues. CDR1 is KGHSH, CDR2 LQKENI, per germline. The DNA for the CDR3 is TGTGCCAGCTCACAAACAGGGGTGAACACTGAAGCTTTCTTT. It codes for CASSQTGVNTEAFF.

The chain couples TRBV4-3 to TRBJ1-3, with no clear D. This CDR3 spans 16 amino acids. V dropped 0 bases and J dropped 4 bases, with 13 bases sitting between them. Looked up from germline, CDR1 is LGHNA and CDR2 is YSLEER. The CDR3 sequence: CASSQEVSGNGNTIYF. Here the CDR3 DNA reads TGCGCCAGCAGCCAAGAGGTTTCGGGGAACGGAAACACCATATATTTT.

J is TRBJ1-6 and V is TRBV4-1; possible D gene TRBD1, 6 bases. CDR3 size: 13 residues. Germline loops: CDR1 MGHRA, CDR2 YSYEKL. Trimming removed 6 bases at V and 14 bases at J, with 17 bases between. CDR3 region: CASRTEGVGSLHF. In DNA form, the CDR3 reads TGCGCCAGCAGGACAGAGGGGGTGGGATCCCTCCACTTT.

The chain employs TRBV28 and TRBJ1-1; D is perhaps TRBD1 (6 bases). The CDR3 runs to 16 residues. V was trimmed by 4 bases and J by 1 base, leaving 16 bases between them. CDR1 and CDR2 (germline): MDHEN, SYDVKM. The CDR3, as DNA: TGTGCCAGCAGTTCCAATCACAGGGAGAGGAACACTGAAGCTTTCTTT. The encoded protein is CASSSNHRERNTEAFF. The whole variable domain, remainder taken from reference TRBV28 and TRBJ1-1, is DVKVTQSSRYLVKRTGEKVFLECVQDMDHENMFWYRQDPGLGLRLIYFSYDVKMKEKGDIPEGYSVSREKKERFSLILESASTNQTSMYLCASSSNHRERNTEAFFGQGTRLTVV.

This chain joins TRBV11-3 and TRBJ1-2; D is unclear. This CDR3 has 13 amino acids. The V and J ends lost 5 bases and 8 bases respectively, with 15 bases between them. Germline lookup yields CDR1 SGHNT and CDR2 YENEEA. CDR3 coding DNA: TGTGCCAGCAGCCACCCTGTTCGAGGCGGCTACACCTTC. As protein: CASSHPVRGGYTF.

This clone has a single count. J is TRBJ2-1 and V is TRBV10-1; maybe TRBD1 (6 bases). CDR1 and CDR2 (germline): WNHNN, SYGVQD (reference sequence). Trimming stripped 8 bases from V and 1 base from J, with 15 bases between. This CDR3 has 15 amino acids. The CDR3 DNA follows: TGCGCCAGCTCGAAAGGGGGAGAGTCCTACAATGAGCAGTTCTTC. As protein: CASSKGGESYNEQFF.